This T cell receptor (beta chain) was sequenced during a study of breast tumors, draining lymph nodes, adjacent tissues. Study results and caveats: That most tumor T cells come from lymph nodes remained unproven. Tumors had less TCR diversity than lymph nodes, more than nontumor tissue.

TCRdb independently ran MiXCR on the multiplex PCR reads; one entry per CDR3 protein. The top ten hold roughly 7.3% of the sample, which has 84,000 or so distinct CDR3 sequences, over 25% seen once. This CDR3 contains 14 residues. The V end was cut by 5 bases, the J end by 7 bases, with 15 bases between. Axillary draining lymph nodes of breast cancer patients supplied the node samples. This clonotype has a count of ten or more. No antigen is known for it. The sample comprised axillary lymph node tissue. The chain combines TRBV12-3 or TRBV12-4 with TRBJ1-5, with D perhaps matching TRBD1 (6 bases). This receptor was identified in a female donor with breast cancer. Some clones in this sample may be carry-over from other donors' samples. The CDR3 DNA is TGTGCCAGCAGTCCTCCCGGGGGGCAACAGCCCCAGCATTTT. Its protein product is CASSPPGGQQPQHF.